This T cell receptor beta chain was retrieved from a study of T cell changes during pregnancy in multiple sclerosis. V shed 0 bases, J shed 5 bases, and the junction held 10 bases outside the gene matches. Per germline, CDR1 SGHRS and CDR2 YFSETQ. This CDR3 has 17 residues. Assay: immunoSEQ multiplex PCR; the TCRdb copy retains only in-frame clones and omits some. The repertoire consists of nearly 80,000 clones, with around 94% occurring once and the leading ten covering roughly 0.21%. The sample was CD4+ T cells from peripheral blood mononuclear cells, taken before pregnancy. This chain joins TRBV5-1 and TRBJ1-2; TRBD1 matches at 10 bases. This TCR was sampled from a female donor with multiple sclerosis, enrolled in a pregnancy study. The CDR3 DNA is TGCGCCAGCAGCTTGGATATTTCCCCGGGACAGGGGTATGGCTACACCTTC. Protein product: CASSLDISPGQGYGYTF. Drawing the rest from reference TRBV5-1 and TRBJ1-2, the complete variable domain is KAGVTQTPRYLIKTRGQQVTLSCSPISGHRSVSWYQQTPGQGLQFLFEYFSETQRNKGNFPGRFSGRQFSNSRSEMNVSTLELGDSALYLCASSLDISPGQGYGYTFGSGTRLTVV.